This T cell receptor beta chain was sequenced for a study of blood T cell repertoires in COVID-19. For the study at large: T cells, B-cell-depleted T cells, or PBMCs provided the cDNA or gDNA that served as material.

In the authors' workflow: Amplifying reference gene primers gave estimates of nucleated cell counts. Data came from immunoSEQ multiplex PCR; TCRdb stores just in-frame clones and leaves some out. V and J calls and clone size are copied from that table; D and trimming were computed from the DNA. The table lists around 76,000 clones, more than 70% of them singletons. Germline assignment: CDR1 LGHNA and CDR2 YNFKEQ. V was trimmed by 0 bases and J by 2 bases, leaving 13 bases between them. The CDR3 length is 16 residues. The chain employs TRBV4-2 and TRBJ1-2; possible D gene TRBD1, 5 bases. The TCR originated in a man aged 45-60 years with COVID-19, enrolled during active disease. What was sequenced was peripheral blood. The CDR3 DNA is TGTGCCAGCAGCCAAGATTCAGGGTCGACGAACTATGGCTACACCTTC. Its translation: CASSQDSGSTNYGYTF.